This T cell receptor (beta chain) stems from a study of Ad26.COV2.S vaccination and SARS-CoV-2 variants. Here immunoSEQ multiplex PCR was the method, and the copy in TCRdb shows in-frame clones only, minus some. The sample comprises about 180,000 clones, roughly 85% of which are singletons, and 5% to 6.5% rests with the top ten. Study observations and caveats: Greater spike-specific TCR breadth was seen in vaccine recipients than in placebo recipients.

About this clone itself: Its antigen is as yet unknown.

The CDR3 runs to 13 residues. The V gene's germline CDR1 is MNHEY and CDR2 SVGAGI. V lost 6 bases and J lost 0, with 8 bases in between. This specimen consisted of peripheral blood, obtained after recovery from COVID-19. The sequence was collected from a human donor who had recovered from COVID-19. This chain connects TRBV6-5 to TRBJ2-5; D might be TRBD1 (5 bases). CDR3 in amino acids: CASSGRDQETQYF. The CDR3 bases are TGTGCCAGCAGCGGCAGGGACCAAGAGACCCAGTACTTC.